Listed here are 31 T cell receptor beta chains from one sample, sequenced in a study of T cell responses to AZD1222 COVID-19 vaccine. Assay used: immunoSEQ multiplex PCR; TCRdb lists only in-frame clones, some missing. The sample includes 150,000 or so clones, around 85% seen only once; the top ten take under 8%. This specimen consisted of peripheral blood, obtained after recovery from COVID-19. The receptors shown here come from an adult who had recovered from COVID-19.

CDR3 amino acids: CASSLRRGQANTGELFF. In DNA, the CDR3 is TGTGCCAGCAGCTTAAGGAGGGGTCAGGCGAACACCGGGGAGCTGTTTTTT. The chain has TRBV7-3 and TRBJ2-2; tentative D call: TRBD2 (6 bases). Trimming took off 1 base at V and 0 bases at J, with 12 bases between the two ends. This CDR3 comprises 17 residues. Germline CDR1 SGHTA, CDR2 FQGTGA. Drawing the rest from reference TRBV7-3 and TRBJ2-2, the complete variable domain is GAGVSQTPSNKVTEKGKYVELRCDPISGHTALYWYRQSLGQGPEFLIYFQGTGAADDSGLPNDRFFAVRPEGSVSTLKIQRTERGDSAVYLCASSLRRGQANTGELFFGEGSRLTVL.

The chain has TRBV5-4 and TRBJ1-5, with D unclear. Germline V gene sequence: CDR1 SGHNT, CDR2 YYREEE (reference sequence). This CDR3 comprises 14 residues. V lost 0 bases and J lost 6, with 10 bases in between. In DNA form, the CDR3 reads TGTGCCAGCAGCTTGGCCCCGGACGCTCAGCCCCAGCATTTT. This codes for CASSLAPDAQPQHF.

DNA of the CDR3: TGTGCCAGCAGTTTCCCCAACCTGAGAGGGGGCTACACCTTC. Amino acids: CASSFPNLRGGYTF. This chain links TRBV28 with TRBJ1-2; D call uncertain. CDR3 length: 14 residues. The germline V gene has CDR1 MDHEN and CDR2 SYDVKM. The V end was cut by 3 bases, the J end by 8 bases, with 16 bases between.

CDR3 DNA sequence: TGTGCCAGCAATGGGGGGGATGGTCAGCCCCAGCATTTT. Its translation is CASNGGDGQPQHF. The chain combines TRBV2 with TRBJ1-5; D might be TRBD1 (5 bases). V was trimmed by 7 bases and J by 6 bases, leaving 13 bases between them. This CDR3 has 13 residues. CDR1 is SNHLY, CDR2 FYNNEI, per germline.

This clone was seen only once. The V call is TRBV5-4, the J call TRBJ2-7; D might be TRBD1 (5 bases). CDR1 is SGHNT, CDR2 YYREEE, per germline (reference sequence). This CDR3 contains 11 residues. Trimming left V 2 bases short and J 5 bases short, with 5 bases between. CDR3 loop: CASSLGDEQYF. CDR3 nucleotides: TGTGCCAGCAGCTTAGGGGACGAGCAGTACTTC.

CDR3 DNA sequence: TGTGCCACAAAGGGCAGATATAATTCACCCCTCCACTTT. Translating gives CATKGRYNSPLHF. The chain carries TRBV6-5 and TRBJ1-6; no definite D call. In germline, CDR1 is MNHEY, CDR2 SVGAGI. Trimming left V 10 bases short and J 4 bases short, with 11 bases between. The CDR3 consists of 13 residues.

The rearrangement joins TRBV5-4 to TRBJ2-2; 14 positions match TRBD2. The germline gives CDR1 SGHNT, CDR2 YYREEE (reference sequence). Trimming removed 4 bases from V and 4 bases from J; junction bases left unmatched: 6. The CDR3 loop spans 17 amino acids. The CDR3: CASSKGLAGDGTGELFF. DNA of the CDR3: TGTGCCAGCAGCAAGGGACTAGCGGGAGACGGCACCGGGGAGCTGTTTTTT. Combining the CDR3 with reference TRBV5-4 and TRBJ2-2 gives the whole variable domain ETGVTQSPTHLIKTRGQQVTLRCSSQSGHNTVSWYQQALGQGPQFIFQYYREEENGRGNFPPRFSGLQFPNYSSELNVNALELDDSALYLCASSKGLAGDGTGELFFGEGSRLTVL.

The chain has TRBV11-2 and TRBJ2-2, with a weak D call TRBD2 (6 bases). The length of the CDR3 is 15 residues. Germline assignment: CDR1 SGHAT and CDR2 FQNNGV. V was cut by 5 bases and J by 5 bases, with 15 bases left in between. Here the CDR3 reads CASSTRLVGTGELFF. The CDR3 nucleotides are TGTGCCAGCAGCACGCGACTAGTTGGTACCGGGGAGCTGTTTTTT.

The V gene is TRBV5-8, the J gene TRBJ2-1; D gene ambiguous. The CDR3 totals 17 residues. Germline assignment: CDR1 SGHTS and CDR2 YDEGEE. V was clipped by 2 bases and J by 3 bases, with 18 bases between them. The CDR3 sequence: CASSLGLVGVGYNEQFF. In DNA, the CDR3 is TGTGCCAGCAGCTTAGGTCTCGTTGGAGTCGGCTACAATGAGCAGTTCTTC.

Relative to its sample, this clone is medium-sized. The chain carries TRBV5-5 and TRBJ1-1, with 7 positions matching TRBD1. This CDR3 is built from 14 residues. Germline V gene lookup returns CDR1 SGHKS and CDR2 YYEKEE (reference sequence). J gave up 7 bases and V 4 bases, and 10 bases lay outside the gene matches. The CDR3 DNA sequence: TGTGCCAGCAGCAGTGGGCAGGGGGATGTTGAAGCTTTCTTT. Translation: CASSSGQGDVEAFF. The full variable domain, its missing parts supplied by reference TRBV5-5 and TRBJ1-1, is DAGVTQSPTHLIKTRGQQVTLRCSPISGHKSVSWYQQVLGQGPQFIFQYYEKEERGRGNFPDRFSARQFPNYSSELNVNALLLGDSALYLCASSSGQGDVEAFFGQGTRLTVV.

The J gene is TRBJ2-3, the V gene TRBV5-1; D call uncertain. Per the germline V gene, CDR1 is SGHRS and CDR2 is YFSETQ. The CDR3 is 14 residues long. V shed 0 bases and J shed 4 bases, with 9 bases lying between them. CDR3 region: CASSLVPGSDTQYF. The CDR3 coding sequence is TGCGCCAGCAGCTTGGTGCCAGGCTCAGATACGCAGTATTTT.

This chain links TRBV6-5 with TRBJ1-2; D gene ambiguous. V shed 5 bases and J shed 8 bases, with 12 bases lying between them. Germline V lookup: CDR1 MNHEY, CDR2 SVGAGI. This CDR3 region has 12 residues. Here the CDR3 reads CASSPSGGGYTF. DNA of the CDR3: TGTGCCAGCAGTCCCTCCGGAGGAGGCTACACCTTC.

The V call is TRBV6-5, the J call TRBJ2-2; D remains ambiguous. Between the trimmed V and J ends, which lost 0 bases and 6 bases, there was a span of 8 bases. Germline CDR1 reads MNHEY; CDR2 reads SVGAGI. This CDR3 is built from 14 residues. DNA of the CDR3: TGTGCCAGCAGTTACTCTTTATTTGCCGGGGAGCTGTTTTTT. Encoded protein: CASSYSLFAGELFF.

J is TRBJ2-2 and V is TRBV18; no definite D call. The CDR3 consists of 13 residues. CDR1 is KGHSH, CDR2 LQKENI, per germline. Trimming took off 4 bases at V and 4 bases at J, with 7 bases between the two ends. CDR3: CASSRRGTGELFF. The CDR3 bases are TGTGCCAGCTCACGACGAGGCACCGGGGAGCTGTTTTTT.

The chain recombines TRBV6-1 with TRBJ2-1; D not certain. This CDR3 spans 13 amino acids. CDR1 and CDR2 (germline): MNHNS, SASEGT. The germline V and J ends were trimmed by 3 bases and 4 bases, with 7 bases remaining between them. The CDR3 region has the DNA TGTGCCAGCAGTGACGGGCGGTACAATGAGCAGTTCTTC. Its protein product is CASSDGRYNEQFF.

The genes are TRBV4-2 and TRBJ2-2, with TRBD2 identical over 9 bases. V was clipped by 3 bases and J by 3 bases; unmatched bases: 8. From germline, CDR1 is LGHNA and CDR2 YNFKEQ. The length of the CDR3 is 17 residues. The DNA of the CDR3 is TGTGCCAGCAGCCAGATGGGTAGCGGGAGCGACACCGGGGAGCTGTTTTTT. Translated, it gives CASSQMGSGSDTGELFF.

This clone was counted only a few times. This chain connects TRBV6-2 or TRBV6-3 to TRBJ2-2; TRBD1 is a possible D gene (6 bases). The CDR3 is 14 amino acids. V gave up 3 bases and J gave up 4 bases, with 9 bases separating them. Germline CDR1 is MNHEY and CDR2 is SVGEGT. CDR3 nucleotides: TGTGCCAGCAGTTATGGGGGCGTCACCGGGGAGCTGTTTTTT. It yields the protein CASSYGGVTGELFF.

The V and J genes are TRBV5-4 and TRBJ2-5, with D perhaps TRBD1 or TRBD2 (5 bases each). The CDR3 spans 15 residues. From germline, CDR1 is SGHNT and CDR2 YYREEE (reference sequence). Trimming removed 0 bases from V and 6 bases from J, with 15 bases in between. Here the CDR3 DNA reads TGTGCCAGCAGCTTGGAGGGCAGCACGGGGCAGACCCAGTACTTC. This translates into CASSLEGSTGQTQYF.

V gene TRBV9 combines with J gene TRBJ1-1, with D perhaps TRBD1 (6 bases). V shed 4 bases and J shed 4 bases, with 17 bases lying between them. CDR1 SGDLS and CDR2 YYNGEE come from the germline V gene. CDR3 length: 15 amino acids. CDR3: CASSPGGQIGTEAFF. Here the CDR3 DNA reads TGTGCCAGCAGCCCGGGGGGGCAGATCGGCACTGAAGCTTTCTTT.

V gene TRBV4-1 combines with J gene TRBJ1-2; 7 bases are a match to TRBD1. V trimming: 8 bases; J trimming: 4 bases; junction bases outside the gene matches: 10. Germline loops: CDR1 MGHRA, CDR2 YSYEKL. CDR3 length: 14 residues. CDR3 loop: CASSDRPEPYGYTF. The CDR3 DNA reads as TGCGCCAGCTCGGACAGGCCGGAGCCCTATGGCTACACCTTC.

This chain joins TRBV5-1 and TRBJ2-5; 8 nucleotides match TRBD1. J gave up 0 bases and V 4 bases, and 5 bases lay outside the gene matches. Germline CDR1 and CDR2: SGHRS and YFSETQ. The CDR3 runs 15 residues. The chain's CDR3 is CASSPGTGHQETQYF. The CDR3, as DNA: TGCGCCAGCAGCCCGGGGACAGGTCACCAAGAGACCCAGTACTTC.

The chain recombines TRBV9 with TRBJ2-7, with 10 bases that match TRBD1. Trimming removed 3 bases from V and 3 bases from J; junction bases left unmatched: 3. Germline V gene sequence: CDR1 SGDLS, CDR2 YYNGEE. The CDR3 runs 14 residues. CDR3 DNA sequence: TGTGCCAGCAGCGAACGGGACAGGGGCTACGAGCAGTACTTC. This encodes CASSERDRGYEQYF.

The chain combines TRBV7-9 with TRBJ1-5; 8 nucleotides match TRBD1. Germline CDR1 reads SEHNR; CDR2 reads FQNEAQ (reference sequence). The length of the CDR3 is 15 residues. The V gene end was trimmed by 6 bases and the J gene end by 5 bases; junction bases not matched to a gene: 9. Here the CDR3 reads CASSRDRTGYQPQHF. CDR3 nucleotide sequence: TGTGCCAGCAGTCGAGACCGGACAGGGTATCAGCCCCAGCATTTT.

V usage is TRBV7-2 and J usage is TRBJ2-2, with 7 bases that match TRBD1. Unmatched junction bases numbered 10, after V lost 7 bases and J lost 5 bases. CDR3 length: 15 amino acids. The V gene's germline CDR1 is SGHTA and CDR2 FQGNSA. The CDR3 DNA follows: TGTGCCAGCACGCCCGGCAGGGGGAGAACCGGGGAGCTGTTTTTT. It yields the protein CASTPGRGRTGELFF.

This chain connects TRBV18 to TRBJ1-1, with D possibly being TRBD1 (5 bases). In germline, CDR1 is KGHSH, CDR2 LQKENI. The CDR3 is made up of 16 amino acids. Trimming took 0 bases from V and 5 from J, leaving 16 bases between them. CDR3 sequence: CASSPPSTRVGTEAFF. The DNA of the CDR3 is TGTGCCAGCTCACCACCGAGTACCAGGGTGGGAACTGAAGCTTTCTTT. Complete variable domain (other parts from reference TRBV18 and TRBJ1-1): NAGVMQNPRHLVRRRGQEARLRCSPMKGHSHVYWYRQLPEEGLKFMVYLQKENIIDESGMPKERFSAEFPKEGPSILRIQQVVRGDSAAYFCASSPPSTRVGTEAFFGQGTRLTVV.

The CDR3 bases are TGTGCCAGCAGCCGACGGAGCGGAAGCACAGATACGCAGTATTTT. This codes for CASSRRSGSTDTQYF. V and J are TRBV11-3 and TRBJ2-3; TRBD2 is a possible D gene (5 bases). CDR3 length equals 15 residues. V was pared by 5 bases and J by 0 bases, with 12 bases between. CDR1 is SGHNT, CDR2 YENEEA, per germline.

V and J are TRBV4-2 and TRBJ2-1, with D perhaps TRBD2 (6 bases). Germline-derived CDR1 and CDR2 are LGHNA and YNFKEQ. The CDR3 is made up of 16 amino acids. Between the trimmed V and J ends, which lost 0 bases and 4 bases, there was a span of 13 bases. The CDR3 here is CASSQDLTAGYNEQFF. In DNA form, the CDR3 reads TGTGCCAGCAGCCAAGATCTTACAGCGGGTTACAATGAGCAGTTCTTC.

This clone showed up just once. The CDR3 sequence is CASRFVAQEQFF. The DNA for the CDR3 is TGTGCCAGCAGGTTCGTGGCTCAAGAGCAGTTCTTC. V and J are TRBV2 and TRBJ2-1; D gene uncertain. Trimming removed 6 bases at V and 10 bases at J, with 13 bases between. Germline values: CDR1 SNHLY, CDR2 FYNNEI. There are 12 residues in the CDR3. The full variable domain, rest sourced from reference TRBV2 and TRBJ2-1, is EPEVTQTPSHQVTQMGQEVILRCVPISNHLYFYWYRQILGQKVEFLVSFYNNEISEKSEIFDDQFSVERPDGSNFTLKIRSTKLEDSAMYFCASRFVAQEQFFGPGTRLTVL.

V is TRBV3-1 (or the pseudogene TRBV3-2) and J is TRBJ2-7, with a tentative D call TRBD1 (8 bases). The CDR3 sequence is 15 residues long. Trimming left V 2 bases short and J 4 bases short, with 15 bases between. Germline lookup yields CDR1 LGHDT and CDR2 YNNKEL (reference sequence). Here the CDR3 DNA reads TGTGCCAGCAGCCAAAACAGGGGGGGGAGGTACGAGCAGTACTTC. This codes for CASSQNRGGRYEQYF.

The rearrangement uses TRBV19 and TRBJ1-2, with D unresolved. CDR1 is LNHDA and CDR2 is SQIVND in the germline V gene (reference sequence). The germline V and J ends were trimmed by 7 bases and 7 bases, with 19 bases remaining between them. The CDR3 spans 14 residues. CDR3 in DNA: TGTGCCAGTACCCCCGTGGCTTCCGCGATTGGCTACACCTTC. Its protein product is CASTPVASAIGYTF.

Here the CDR3 reads CASSPTKARDRVSGYTF. CDR3 coding DNA: TGTGCCAGCAGCCCGACAAAAGCTCGGGACAGGGTGAGCGGCTACACCTTC. This rearrangement joins TRBV3-1 (or the pseudogene TRBV3-2) to TRBJ1-2; 9 bases fit TRBD1. V lost 4 bases, J lost 8 bases, and 17 bases stayed unmatched. CDR3 length: 17 residues. Looked up from germline, CDR1 is LGHDT and CDR2 is YNNKEL (reference sequence).